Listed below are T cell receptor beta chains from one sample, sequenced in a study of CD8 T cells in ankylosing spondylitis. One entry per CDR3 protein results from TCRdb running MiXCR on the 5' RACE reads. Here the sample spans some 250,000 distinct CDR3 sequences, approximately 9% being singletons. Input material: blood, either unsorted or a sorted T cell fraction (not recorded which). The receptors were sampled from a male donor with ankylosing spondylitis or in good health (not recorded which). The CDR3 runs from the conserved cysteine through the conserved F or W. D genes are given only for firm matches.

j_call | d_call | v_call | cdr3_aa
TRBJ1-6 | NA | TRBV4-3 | CASSQDEGKSPLHF
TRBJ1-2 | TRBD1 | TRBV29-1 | CSAGTGDYGYTF
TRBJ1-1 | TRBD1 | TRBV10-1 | CASSLEPTGVETEAFF
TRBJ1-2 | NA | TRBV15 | CATSRDHPRGANYGYTF
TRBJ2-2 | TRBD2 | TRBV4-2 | CASSQRSGSITGELFF
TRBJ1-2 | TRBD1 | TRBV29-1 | CSVEDPGQGYGYTF
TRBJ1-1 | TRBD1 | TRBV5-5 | CASSSWTGATEAFF
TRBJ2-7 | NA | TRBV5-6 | CASSLQGNPYEQYF
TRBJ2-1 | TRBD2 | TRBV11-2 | CASSLGEQGSLAGTSYNEQFF
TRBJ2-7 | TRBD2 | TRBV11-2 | CASSPGLANPLGDYEQYF
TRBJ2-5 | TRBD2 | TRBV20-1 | CSASGRVQETQYF
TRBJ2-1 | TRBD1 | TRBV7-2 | CASSLGSGGLVEQFF
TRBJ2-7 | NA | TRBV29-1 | CSVRIGDYEQYF
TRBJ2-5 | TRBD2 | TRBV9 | CASSVGLAGGAQYF
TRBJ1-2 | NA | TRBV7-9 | CATGPVGYTF
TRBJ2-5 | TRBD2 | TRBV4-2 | CASSPGTSGGVAQYF
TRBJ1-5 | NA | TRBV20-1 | CSARDTSRGGNQPQHF
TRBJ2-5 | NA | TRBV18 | CASSLDLTKTQYF
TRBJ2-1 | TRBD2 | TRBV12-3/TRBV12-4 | CASSFSGGAREQFF
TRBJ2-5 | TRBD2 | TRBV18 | CASSPPNEAGGWETQYF
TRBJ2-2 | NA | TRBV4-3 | CASSQESLIRGSGELFF
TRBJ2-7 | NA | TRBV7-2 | CASSPQGLHYEQYF
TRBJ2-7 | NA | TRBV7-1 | CASSSGIGDEQYF
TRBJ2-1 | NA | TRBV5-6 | CASSHTQDSYNEQFF
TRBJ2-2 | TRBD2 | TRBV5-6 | CASSLPRTSQTGELFF
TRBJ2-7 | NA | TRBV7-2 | CASSLGFPTEQYF
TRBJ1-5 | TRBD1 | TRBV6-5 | CASSFNRQGDQPQHF
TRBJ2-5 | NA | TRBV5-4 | CASSLRQGGETQYF
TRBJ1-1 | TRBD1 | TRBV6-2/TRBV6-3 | CASKRQGLNTEAFF
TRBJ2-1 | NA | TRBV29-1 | CSAMTGNEQFF
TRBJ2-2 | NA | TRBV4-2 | CASSQAGAGRTGELFF
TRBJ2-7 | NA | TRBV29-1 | CSVERGIGSEQYF
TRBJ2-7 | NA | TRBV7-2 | CASSPQGGPRSYEQYF
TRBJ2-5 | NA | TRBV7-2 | CASSPQGGHQKETQYF
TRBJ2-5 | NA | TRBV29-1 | CSAGLAGLPETQYF
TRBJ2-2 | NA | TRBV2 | CASSASGAANTGELFF
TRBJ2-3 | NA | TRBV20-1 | CSAREHRVNTQYF
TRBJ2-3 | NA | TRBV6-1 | CTSSRPGATFTDTQYF
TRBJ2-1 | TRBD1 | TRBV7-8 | CASSPYRGTEQFF
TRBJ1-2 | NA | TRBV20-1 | CSARSTGWRAGGYTF
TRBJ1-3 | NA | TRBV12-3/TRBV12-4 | CASSYGTTSSGNTIYF
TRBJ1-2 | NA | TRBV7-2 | CASSLGPPTHNYGYTF
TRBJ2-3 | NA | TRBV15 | CATSRGIQGVDTQYF
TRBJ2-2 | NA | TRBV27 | CASSLSSLNTGELFF
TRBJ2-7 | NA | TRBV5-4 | CASSLRWSSVYEQYF
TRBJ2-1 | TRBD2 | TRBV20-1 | CSAEAMGGTSYNEQFF
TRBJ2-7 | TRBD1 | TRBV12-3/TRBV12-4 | CASRKTGGSEEQYF
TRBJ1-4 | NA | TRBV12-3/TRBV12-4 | CASSTRTLRGEKLFF
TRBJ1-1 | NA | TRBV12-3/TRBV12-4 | CASSDRALEAFF
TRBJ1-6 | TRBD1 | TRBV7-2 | CASSLTGTGNSPLHF
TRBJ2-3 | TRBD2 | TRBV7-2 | CASSPRLAGGPGDTQYF